This is a list of T cell receptor beta chains from one sample in a study of blood T cell repertoires in COVID-19. Clones were sequenced by immunoSEQ multiplex PCR, and TCRdb holds only the in-frame ones, with some missing. The sample contains about 240,000 clones, about 86% of which appear only once. The sequencing sample was made of peripheral blood. These receptors came from an elderly woman with acute or convalescent COVID-19. CDR3s include the opening cysteine and the closing phenylalanine or tryptophan. A D gene is named only where the DNA matches it firmly. Size is stated for part of the rows, as once, few or many counts, or as a class when the clone is expanded.

d_call	v_call	clone_size	j_call	cdr3_aa	cdr3_nt
TRBD2	TRBV9	-	TRBJ2-5	CASSVSRGGRGETQYF	TGTGCCAGCAGCGTATCTCGGGGGGGCCGCGGAGAGACCCAGTACTTC
TRBD2	TRBV7-2	-	TRBJ2-3	CASSLAYAGGHLDTQYF	TGTGCCAGCAGCTTAGCGTATGCGGGGGGGCATTTAGATACGCAGTATTTT
-	TRBV19	-	TRBJ1-6	CASSTPSDRTYNSPLHF	TGTGCCAGTAGTACGCCTTCAGACAGGACCTATAATTCACCCCTCCACTTT
-	TRBV15	-	TRBJ1-2	CATSRDSFYGYTF	TGTGCCACCAGCAGGGACAGCTTCTATGGCTACACCTTC
TRBD2	TRBV30	-	TRBJ2-5	CAWSNGLAGGQETQYF	TGTGCCTGGAGTAACGGGCTAGCGGGGGGACAAGAGACCCAGTACTTC
TRBD1	TRBV5-4	-	TRBJ1-2	CASSRGTDQSGYTF	TGTGCCAGCAGCCGCGGGACAGACCAGTCGGGCTACACCTTC
TRBD2	TRBV9	-	TRBJ2-7	CASSPRTSGGEQYF	TGTGCCAGCAGCCCTCGGACTAGCGGGGGCGAGCAGTACTTC
-	TRBV3-1/TRBV3-2	-	TRBJ2-5	CASSQVMETQYF	TGTGCCAGCAGCCAAGTTATGGAGACCCAGTACTTC
TRBD2	TRBV4-1	few	TRBJ2-3	CASSQGGTSGGGSPDTQYF	TGCGCCAGCAGCCAAGGGGGGACTAGCGGGGGAGGTAGCCCAGATACGCAGTATTTT
TRBD1	TRBV4-1	-	TRBJ1-4	CASSRNDRGGEKLFF	TGCGCCAGCAGCCGAAACGACAGGGGCGGTGAAAAACTGTTTTTT
TRBD2	TRBV28	-	TRBJ2-5	CASSSLRGGQETQYF	TGTGCCAGCAGTTCGTTACGGGGGGGACAAGAGACCCAGTACTTC
-	TRBV4-1	-	TRBJ1-6	CASSQETGFYNSPLHF	TGCGCCAGCAGCCAAGAAACAGGTTTTTATAATTCACCCCTCCACTTT
TRBD1	TRBV9	-	TRBJ1-6	CASSGSTGAVNSPLHF	TGTGCCAGCAGCGGGTCTACAGGGGCCGTTAATTCACCCCTCCACTTT
TRBD1	TRBV19	-	TRBJ1-5	CASHSSGGIGNQPQHF	TGTGCCAGTCATTCCTCAGGGGGCATTGGGAATCAGCCCCAGCATTTT
-	TRBV10-2	-	TRBJ1-5	CASSEPPGQPQHF	TGCGCCAGCAGTGAGCCCCCGGGGCAGCCCCAGCATTTT
TRBD1	TRBV5-1	-	TRBJ2-2	CASKHTGENGELFF	TGCGCCAGCAAACATACAGGGGAGAACGGGGAGCTGTTTTTT
TRBD1	TRBV12-5	-	TRBJ1-5	CASGSSDRGLIGQHF	TGTGCTAGTGGTTCCTCGGACAGGGGGCTCATAGGCCAGCATTTT
-	TRBV29-1	-	TRBJ1-1	CSVEVGFGSSGVF	-
-	TRBV5-8	few	TRBJ2-2	CASSLALGANTGELFF	TGTGCCAGCAGCTTGGCCTTAGGGGCGAACACCGGGGAGCTGTTTTTT
-	TRBV2	-	TRBJ2-1	CASSQHNNEQFF	TGTGCCAGCAGTCAACATAACAATGAGCAGTTCTTC
-	TRBV2	-	TRBJ1-6	CASKSQGGAPLHF	TGTGCCAGCAAGAGTCAGGGAGGTGCACCCCTCCACTTT
TRBD1	TRBV5-4	-	TRBJ1-1	CASSLGDRGWDTEAFF	TGTGCCAGCAGCTTGGGGGACAGGGGATGGGATACTGAAGCTTTCTTT
-	TRBV10-3	-	TRBJ1-1	CAISESSRDTEAFF	TGTGCCATCAGTGAGTCATCCAGGGACACTGAAGCTTTCTTT
-	TRBV28	-	TRBJ1-5	CASSYTGTFPQPQHF	TGTGCCAGCAGTTACACCGGGACTTTCCCTCAGCCCCAGCATTTT
-	TRBV5-1	-	TRBJ1-6	CASSFPEDNSPLHF	TGCGCCAGCAGCTTCCCAGAGGATAATTCACCCCTCCACTTT
-	TRBV6-2/TRBV6-3	-	TRBJ1-4	CASSKQLVGGNEKLFF	TGTGCCAGCAGTAAACAACTGGTCGGGGGTAATGAAAAACTGTTTTTT
TRBD1	TRBV12-3/TRBV12-4	once	TRBJ2-7	CASSFEGAREQYF	TGTGCCAGCAGTTTCGAGGGGGCTAGAGAGCAGTACTTC
TRBD1	TRBV6-1	-	TRBJ2-7	CASSGRGTGGKYEQYF	TGTGCCAGCAGTGGGAGAGGGACAGGGGGGAAATACGAGCAGTACTTC
-	TRBV7-9	-	TRBJ1-1	CASRTRSVNTEAFF	TGTGCCAGCAGAACGAGATCGGTGAACACTGAAGCTTTCTTT
TRBD2	TRBV3-1/TRBV3-2	-	TRBJ2-7	CASSLGLAEYEQYF	TGTGCCAGCAGCCTGGGACTAGCAGAATACGAGCAGTACTTC
TRBD1	TRBV27	once	TRBJ2-7	CASSLTTSQGAHHEQYF	TGTGCCAGCAGCTTGACCACCTCGCAGGGGGCGCATCACGAGCAGTACTTC
TRBD2	TRBV5-1	-	TRBJ2-7	CASSSTSGGANEQYF	TGCGCCAGCAGCTCCACTAGCGGGGGGGCCAACGAGCAGTACTTC
TRBD1	TRBV10-1	-	TRBJ1-5	CASSLDSTGERQPQHF	TGCGCCAGCAGTCTAGACTCGACAGGGGAGCGGCAGCCCCAGCATTTT
TRBD1	TRBV6-1	-	TRBJ1-5	CASSEDDRGRSQPQHF	TGTGCCAGCAGTGAAGATGACAGGGGGCGCAGTCAGCCCCAGCATTTT
TRBD2	TRBV2	-	TRBJ2-2	CASRKTSGGLNTGELFF	TGTGCCAGCAGAAAGACTAGCGGGGGCCTTAACACCGGGGAGCTGTTTTTT
-	TRBV30	-	TRBJ2-1	CAWSLGQTGNEQFF	TGTGCCTGGAGCCTAGGACAGACTGGGAATGAGCAGTTCTTC
-	TRBV4-1	-	TRBJ1-2	CASSQSWGGDYGYTF	TGCGCCAGCAGCCAATCTTGGGGAGGGGACTATGGCTACACCTTC
-	TRBV12-3/TRBV12-4	-	TRBJ1-1	CASSLITSLAFF	TGTGCCAGCAGTTTAATCACGAGTCTAGCTTTCTTT
TRBD2	TRBV7-6	-	TRBJ2-1	CASSLDLAGYNEQFF	TGTGCCAGCAGCTTAGATCTAGCGGGTTACAATGAGCAGTTCTTC
-	TRBV2	-	TRBJ1-4	CASSRRTAEKLFF	TGTGCCAGCAGTCGACGGACAGCCGAAAAACTGTTTTTT
-	TRBV11-2	few	TRBJ2-7	CASSLSFGDKQYF	TGTGCCAGCAGCTTATCGTTCGGGGACAAGCAGTACTTC
-	TRBV18	-	TRBJ2-5	CASSPPSQETQYF	TGTGCCAGCTCACCCCCGTCCCAAGAGACCCAGTACTTC
-	TRBV27	-	TRBJ2-2	CASSLSRDGELFF	TGTGCCAGCAGTTTATCGAGGGACGGGGAGCTGTTTTTT
TRBD1	TRBV5-6	once	TRBJ1-2	CASSLGTGGNYGYTF	TGTGCCAGCAGCTTGGGGACAGGGGGAAACTATGGCTACACCTTC
TRBD2	TRBV7-9	-	TRBJ2-1	CASSLAPSGGADEQFF	TGTGCCAGCAGCTTAGCCCCTAGCGGGGGGGCCGATGAGCAGTTCTTC
TRBD1	TRBV19	-	TRBJ1-2	CASSIAPAGGHGYTF	TGTGCCAGTAGTATAGCGCCGGCAGGGGGTCATGGCTACACCTTC
TRBD1	TRBV19	-	TRBJ1-2	CASRLGQGRDYGYTF	TGTGCCAGTAGATTGGGACAGGGGAGAGACTATGGCTACACCTTC
TRBD2	TRBV5-4	-	TRBJ2-2	CASSTGLAGGAAGELFF	TGTGCCAGCAGCACGGGACTAGCGGGGGGTGCGGCCGGGGAGCTGTTTTTT
TRBD1	TRBV6-5	-	TRBJ1-2	CASSYWTGGNYGYTF	TGTGCCAGCAGTTACTGGACAGGGGGTAACTATGGCTACACCTTC
-	TRBV6-5	-	TRBJ2-7	CASDPGGFYEQYF	TGTGCCAGCGACCCTGGGGGGTTCTACGAGCAGTACTTC
-	TRBV24-1	once	TRBJ2-2	CATSDFGETGELFF	TGTGCCACCAGTGATTTCGGGGAGACCGGGGAGCTGTTTTTT
TRBD1	TRBV28	few	TRBJ1-6	CASSLSPGQGVKGSPLHF	TGTGCCAGCAGTTTAAGCCCGGGACAGGGAGTTAAAGGTTCACCCCTCCACTTT
TRBD1	TRBV19	-	TRBJ2-7	CASSSRTGGNHEQYF	TGTGCCAGTAGTAGCCGGACAGGGGGTAATCACGAGCAGTACTTC